This T cell receptor beta chain was identified during a study of T cell responses to AZD1222 COVID-19 vaccine. CDR3 length: 16 residues. Trimming stripped 4 bases from V and 3 bases from J, with 17 bases between. Germline CDR1 is LGHNA and CDR2 is YSLEER. Measured with immunoSEQ multiplex PCR; TCRdb has only the in-frame clones, and not every one. The sample holds 120,000 or so clones, 86% seen once. On this clone: Its antigen is undetermined.

The study's findings and limits: Across the whole spike, CD4 TCRs peaked at regions 160-218 and 743-854.

V and J are TRBV4-3 and TRBJ2-3; D tentatively fits TRBD1 or TRBD2 (5 bases each). This TCR was recovered from an adult who received the AZD1222 COVID-19 vaccine. This specimen was peripheral blood, taken 28 days after the second AZD1222 dose. The CDR3 DNA follows: TGCGCCAGCAGCCGGGGGTTACTAGATGGGACAGATACGCAGTATTTT. Amino acid sequence: CASSRGLLDGTDTQYF.